The T cell receptor beta chain described here comes from a study of cytomegalovirus exposure and HLA in healthy donors. V was shortened by 1 base and J by 7 bases, with 11 bases between the two germline ends. CDR1 MDHEN and CDR2 SYDVKM come from the germline V gene. The CDR3 totals 14 residues. Study-wide points: Reportedly, diagnosis of cytomegalovirus status by the classifier showed high specificity and sensitivity.

On this clone itself: The antigen is undetermined.

The PCR had 60 Vbeta and 13 Jbeta primers. Per the original methods: Roughly 83 million unique TCR beta chains, roughly 11 million of them shared, were counted by a later analysis. Data came from immunoSEQ multiplex PCR; TCRdb stores just in-frame clones and leaves some out. That table gives V, J and clone size, and the DNA gave D and trimming. Among about 150,000 clones listed, roughly 80% were seen once. The sequenced material came from PBMCs. The clonotype was recovered from a woman aged 30 to 39 in good health and CMV-seronegative. The V and J genes are TRBV28 and TRBJ1-5, with a tentative D call TRBD1 (5 bases). CDR3: CASSLSGFSQPQHF. In DNA, the CDR3 is TGTGCCAGCAGTTTATCAGGGTTCAGCCAGCCCCAGCATTTT.